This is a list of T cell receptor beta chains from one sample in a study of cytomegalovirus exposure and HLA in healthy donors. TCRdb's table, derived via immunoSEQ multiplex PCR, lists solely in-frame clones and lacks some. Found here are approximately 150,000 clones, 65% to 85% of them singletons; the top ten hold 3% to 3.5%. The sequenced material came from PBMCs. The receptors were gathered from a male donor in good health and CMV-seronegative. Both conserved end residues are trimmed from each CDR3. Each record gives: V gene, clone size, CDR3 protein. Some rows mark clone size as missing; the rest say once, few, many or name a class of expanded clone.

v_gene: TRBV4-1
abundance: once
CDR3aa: ASSQGQGGHYGYT

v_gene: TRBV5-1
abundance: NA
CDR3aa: ASSLANPTGELF

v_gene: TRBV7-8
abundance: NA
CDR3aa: ASSLLVSLEAF

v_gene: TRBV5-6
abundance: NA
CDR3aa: ASSLESLPEYYGYT

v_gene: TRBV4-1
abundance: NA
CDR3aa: ASSLMDSFGQPQH

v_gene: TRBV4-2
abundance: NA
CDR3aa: ASSQGIAGGPGNEQF

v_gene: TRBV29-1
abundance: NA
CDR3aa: SVDPGNTEAF

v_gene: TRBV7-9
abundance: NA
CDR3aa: ASSPSPGTVGEKLF

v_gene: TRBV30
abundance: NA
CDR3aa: AYGQGSEKLF

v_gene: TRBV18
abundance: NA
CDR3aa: ASSPGGETQY

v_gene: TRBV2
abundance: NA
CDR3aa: ASTQRGDEQY

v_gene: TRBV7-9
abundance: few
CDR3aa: ASSSKIGGAGARETQY

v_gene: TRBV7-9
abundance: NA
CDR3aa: ASSLFIMTSSYNEQF

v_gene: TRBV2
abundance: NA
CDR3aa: ASCSRRNTEAF

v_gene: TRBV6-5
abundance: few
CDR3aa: ASSLDRERSYEQY

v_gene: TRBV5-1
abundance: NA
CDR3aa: ASSRGQGEDGYT

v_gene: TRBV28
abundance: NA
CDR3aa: ASTPRTSGRWGTGELF

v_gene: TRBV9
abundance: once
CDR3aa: ASSVGISGDTDTQY

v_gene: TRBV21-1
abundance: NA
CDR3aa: ASSAGLADSYNEQF

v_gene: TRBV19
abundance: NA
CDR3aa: ASSSSGAPPSYEQY

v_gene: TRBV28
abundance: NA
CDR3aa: ASSKGRTVAEQY

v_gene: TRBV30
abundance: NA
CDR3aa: AWSVPRGATQY

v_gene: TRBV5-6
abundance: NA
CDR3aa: ASSPEAGWAYNEQF

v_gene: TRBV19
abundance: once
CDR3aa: ASSIVWGQTYEQY

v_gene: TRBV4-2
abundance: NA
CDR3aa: ASSQDGTGGSDEQF

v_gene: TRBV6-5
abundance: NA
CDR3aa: ASSRTSGMESIQY

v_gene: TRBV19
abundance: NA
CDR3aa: ASTVGGPPGELF

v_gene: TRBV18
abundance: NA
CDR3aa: ASSPTPSGLTDTQY

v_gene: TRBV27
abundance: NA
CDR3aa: ASSGGRGSGWTEAF

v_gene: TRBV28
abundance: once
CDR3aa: ASRLAGGSYNEQF

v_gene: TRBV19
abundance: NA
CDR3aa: ASRETIRNQPQH

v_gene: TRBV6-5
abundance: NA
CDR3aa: ASSYLAGGSVEQY

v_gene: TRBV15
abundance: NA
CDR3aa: ATSREGGADATEAF

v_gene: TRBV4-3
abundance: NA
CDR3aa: ASSQEVGGEPGNEQF

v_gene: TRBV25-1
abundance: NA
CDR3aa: ASSQEQSIRNYEQY

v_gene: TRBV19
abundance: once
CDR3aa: ASRQIAGTDTQY

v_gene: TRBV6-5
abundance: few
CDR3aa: ASSYLLTNTGELF

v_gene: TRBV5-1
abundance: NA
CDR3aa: ASSMTGVARTEAF

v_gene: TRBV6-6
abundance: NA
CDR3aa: ASSKKGAGNTIY

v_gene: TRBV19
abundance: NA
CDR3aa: ASSRNREKGTNTEAF

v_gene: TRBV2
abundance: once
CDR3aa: ASSDSGGAWTGELF

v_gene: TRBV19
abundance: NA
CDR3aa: ASKNFPTTGRNTEAF

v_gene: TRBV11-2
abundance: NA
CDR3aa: ASSLEGRDTQY

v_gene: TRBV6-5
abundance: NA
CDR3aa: ASSYSRNSPLH

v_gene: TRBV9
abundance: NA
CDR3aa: ASSVDGRVNTEAF

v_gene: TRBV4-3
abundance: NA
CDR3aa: ASSQDGNSGANVLT

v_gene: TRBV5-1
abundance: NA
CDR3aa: ASSLYGGNNEQF

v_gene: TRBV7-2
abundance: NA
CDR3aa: ASSLGTGLFGEKLF

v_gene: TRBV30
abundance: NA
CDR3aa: AWENNGGLAGFNSYNEQF